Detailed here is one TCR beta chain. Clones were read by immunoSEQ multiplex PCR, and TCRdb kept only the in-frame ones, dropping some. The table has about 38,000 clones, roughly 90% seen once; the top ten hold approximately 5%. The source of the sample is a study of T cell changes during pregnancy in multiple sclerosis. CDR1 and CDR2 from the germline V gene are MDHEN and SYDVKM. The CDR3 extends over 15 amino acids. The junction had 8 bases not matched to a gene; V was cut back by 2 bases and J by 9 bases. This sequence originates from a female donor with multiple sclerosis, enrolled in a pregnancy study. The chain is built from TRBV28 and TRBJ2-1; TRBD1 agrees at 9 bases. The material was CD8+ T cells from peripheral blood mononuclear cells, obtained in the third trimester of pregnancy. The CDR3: CASSLGDREYGEQFF. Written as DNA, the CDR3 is TGTGCCAGCAGTTTAGGGGACAGGGAATACGGTGAGCAGTTCTTC.